Presented here are 6 T cell receptor beta chains from one specimen sequenced in a study of T-cell memory formation after mild COVID-19. TCRdb redid the calling of the 5' RACE reads with MiXCR, one entry per CDR3 protein. The sample yields nearly 250,000 distinct CDR3 sequences, roughly 15% seen once. The sample comprised PBMCs or a T cell subset sorted from them (not recorded which). All receptors come from an adult woman who had mild COVID-19 (a few samples of this study predate the infection). Cell type and time point are not known.

In its sample, this clonotype was seen many times. The CDR3 spells CASSLAVSYGYTF. The DNA for the CDR3 is TGCGCCAGCAGCTTGGCCGTCAGCTATGGCTACACCTTC. The chain uses TRBV5-1 and TRBJ1-2; D is unresolved. The ends were cut back, 0 bases at V and 4 bases at J, with 7 bases in the middle. The V gene's germline CDR1 is SGHRS and CDR2 YFSETQ. This CDR3 has 13 residues.

This clonotype was picked up many times. This chain connects TRBV7-2 to TRBJ1-1; D may be TRBD1 (6 bases). The germline V and J ends were trimmed by 4 bases and 9 bases, with 15 bases remaining between them. The length of the CDR3 is 13 residues. Germline V gene sequence: CDR1 SGHTA, CDR2 FQGNSA. CDR3 sequence reads: CASSSLGQLKAFF. The CDR3 DNA sequence: TGTGCCAGCAGCTCGCTCGGACAGCTAAAAGCTTTCTTT.

This clonotype was recorded once. V and J are TRBV18 and TRBJ2-5; tentative D call: TRBD2 (7 bases). The germline V gene encodes CDR1 KGHSH and CDR2 LQKENI. The CDR3 has 14 amino acids. V dropped 6 bases and J dropped 5 bases, with 16 bases sitting between them. The CDR3 DNA reads TGTGCCAGCTCCCTCGGGGGGCATGGGGAGACCCAGTACTTC. It is translated as CASSLGGHGETQYF.

The rearrangement uses TRBV7-8 and TRBJ1-6; D is unresolved. The germline gives CDR1 SGHVS, CDR2 FQNEAQ. The CDR3 has 16 amino acids. Between the trimmed V and J ends, which lost 1 base and 7 bases, there was a span of 14 bases. The CDR3 nucleotides are TGTGCCAGCAGCTTAGATCCAGATGTACGAAATTCACCCCTCCACTTT. It yields the protein CASSLDPDVRNSPLHF.

There are a few counts of this clonotype. This sequence joins TRBV9 and TRBJ1-1, with D uncertain. CDR3 length: 13 amino acids. V lost 0 bases to trimming and J lost 3 bases, with 6 bases between them. The germline CDR1 and CDR2 sequences are SGDLS and YYNGEE. The chain's CDR3 is CASSVGGYTEAFF. The CDR3 DNA follows: TGTGCCAGCAGCGTAGGAGGGTACACTGAAGCTTTCTTT. Supplemented by reference TRBV9 and TRBJ1-1, the full variable domain reads DSGVTQTPKHLITATGQRVTLRCSPRSGDLSVYWYQQSLDQGLQFLIQYYNGEERAKGNILERFSAQQFPDLHSELNLSSLELGDSALYFCASSVGGYTEAFFGQGTRLTVV.

For the CDR3, the DNA is TGCAGTGCTAGTACACCGGGAGGAATCGGGGCTTTCTTT. Its translation: CSASTPGGIGAFF. The chain links TRBV20-1 to TRBJ1-1; the D is unclear. V was shortened by 3 bases and J by 11 bases, with 19 bases between the two germline ends. The germline gives CDR1 DFQATT, CDR2 SNEGSKA (reference sequence). The CDR3 runs 13 residues.